Presented here are 6 T cell receptor beta chains from one specimen sequenced in a study of control samples from healthy donors and cancer patients. Measured with immunoSEQ multiplex PCR; TCRdb has only the in-frame clones, and not every one. The sample holds 35,000 to 40,000 clones, around 88% seen once. The sample was PBMCs. The receptors come from a woman aged 55-70 years with lung cancer.

Details on this clone: At one of its ends the junction is not consistent with the germline gene, which may arise from a read error. Here the CDR3 DNA reads TGTGCCAGCATTGAAGGGCGCTCGAACACTGAAGCTTTCTTT. Encoded protein: CASIEGRSNTEAFF. The chain uses TRBV25-1 and TRBJ1-1; D ambiguous. The CDR3 is 14 residues long. Germline V gene lookup returns CDR1 MGHDK and CDR2 SYGVNS.

The J gene is TRBJ2-7, the V gene TRBV10-3; 7 bases fit TRBD1. The CDR3 has 15 residues. Germline assignment: CDR1 ENHRY and CDR2 SYGVKD. V lost 3 bases to trimming and J lost 0 bases; unmatched junction nucleotides: 5. As DNA, the CDR3 is TGTGCCATCAGTGACTCGACAGGGTCCTCCTACGAGCAGTACTTC. Protein: CAISDSTGSSYEQYF.

This clone was seen a few times. The chain uses TRBV7-3 and TRBJ2-1; a weak D match, TRBD2 (6 bases). The ends were cut back, 4 bases at V and 4 bases at J, with 8 bases in the middle. In germline, CDR1 is SGHTA, CDR2 FQGTGA. The CDR3 is 13 residues long. The CDR3 loop is CASSSAGYNEQFF. CDR3 nucleotides: TGTGCCAGCAGCTCTGCGGGGTACAATGAGCAGTTCTTC.

V gene TRBV6-6 combines with J gene TRBJ1-5; 7 positions match TRBD1. Germline trimming cut 6 bases from V and 0 bases from J; bases unmatched to any gene: 2. This CDR3 has 14 residues. Germline CDR1 and CDR2: MNHNY and SVGAGI (reference sequence). CDR3 protein: CASSRQGSNQPQHF. CDR3 in DNA: TGTGCCAGCAGCAGACAGGGTAGCAATCAGCCCCAGCATTTT.

This chain connects TRBV12-3 or TRBV12-4 to TRBJ1-2, with no clear D. Between the trimmed V and J ends, which lost 3 bases and 8 bases, there was a span of 7 bases. The CDR3 runs 11 residues. DNA for the CDR3: TGTGCCAGCAGTTTTGTCCGAGGCTACACCTTC. Encoded protein: CASSFVRGYTF.

The chain combines TRBV2 with TRBJ2-6, with a tentative D call TRBD1 (5 bases). Germline V gene sequence: CDR1 SNHLY, CDR2 FYNNEI. This CDR3 spans 20 amino acids. V dropped 2 bases and J dropped 0 bases, with 20 bases sitting between them. The CDR3 DNA reads TGTGCCAGCAGTGAATTCCGACAGCCTACCCGAAGCTCTGGGGCCAACGTCCTGACTTTC. Protein sequence: CASSEFRQPTRSSGANVLTF.